This T cell receptor (beta chain) originates from a study of shared clonotypes between healthy human individuals. Study conclusions and caveats: The four-donor shared clonotypes exceeded non-shared clonotypes in generation probability, with non-shared ones scoring lower.

Evenly divided among several immunoSEQ plates was the genomic DNA of each subset. In the study's own analysis: Filtering was not the same, since immunoSEQ gave junction-only sequences without quality scores. Data came from immunoSEQ multiplex PCR; TCRdb stores just in-frame clones and leaves some out. V and J calls and clone size are copied from that table; D and trimming were computed from the DNA. The sample records under 1 million clones, about 96% being singletons. Selected positively for CCR7 and CD45RO-negative, naive CD8 cells excluded terminally differentiated effector memory CD45RA+ cells. Each donor was a Caucasian adult residing in Nashville, Tennessee. This clone has a single count. The antigen remains unidentified. The sample comprised naive CD8+ T cells sorted from blood. This TCR came from a man aged 30 to 45 in good health.

As DNA, the CDR3 is TGTGCCAGCAGTTATCGAGCAGATTCCTACAATGAGCAGTTCTTC. Translating gives CASSYRADSYNEQFF. V usage is TRBV27 and J usage is TRBJ2-1; unclear D gene. The ends were cut back, 4 bases at V and 1 base at J, with 11 bases in the middle. The CDR3 runs 15 residues. In germline, CDR1 is MNHEY, CDR2 SMNVEV (reference sequence).